These 16 T cell receptor beta chains came from one sample sequenced in a study of human T cells and chemical hapten exposure. Time point denoted: patch test 1, 2 weeks after DPC sensitization. The treatment denotes: therapeutic diphenylcyclopropenone sensitization with weekly scalp DPC. Using its own MiXCR run on the RACE reads, TCRdb lists one record per CDR3 protein. The profile covers approximately 400,000 distinct CDR3 sequences, with around 4.8% appearing a single time and 2% to 2.5% taken by the ten largest. The sample consisted of whole blood, taken in connection with sensitization to the hapten diphenylcyclopropenone (DPC). These receptors were collected from a woman in her forties or fifties with alopecia areata. Some clones in this sample may be carry-over from other donors' samples.

This sequence joins TRBV5-3 and TRBJ1-4; 8 positions match TRBD1. TRBV5-3 carries the ORF label, with uncertain function. CDR3 length equals 14 residues. The V segment lost 3 bases and the J segment 3 bases; nucleotides outside the gene matches: 1. CDR3 loop: CARSSTGANEKLFF. CDR3 bases: TGTGCCAGAAGCTCGACAGGGGCTAATGAAAAACTGTTTTTT.

This clonotype was counted at least ten times. V usage is TRBV13 and J usage is TRBJ1-3; TRBD1 is a possible D gene (6 bases). The CDR3 is 14 residues long. Trimming shortened V by 5 bases and J by 2 bases, and 10 bases separated the two germline ends. Germline V gene lookup returns CDR1 PRHDT and CDR2 FYEKMQ (reference sequence). CDR3 bases: TGTGCCAGCAGCCCCCGGACAGCTGGAAACACCATATATTTT. Translated, it gives CASSPRTAGNTIYF.

This clonotype was seen repeatedly, ten times or more. The V call is TRBV4-1, the J call TRBJ1-2, with D unresolved. The germline V and J ends were trimmed by 0 bases and 4 bases, with 12 bases remaining between them. The CDR3 sequence is 15 residues long. Germline CDR1 is MGHRA and CDR2 is YSYEKL. CDR3 sequence reads: CASSQEVQTAYGYTF. The CDR3 region has the DNA TGCGCCAGCAGCCAAGAGGTTCAGACGGCCTATGGCTACACCTTC.

This clonotype has ten or more counts. The V call is TRBV20-1, the J call TRBJ2-3; tentatively, D is TRBD1 or TRBD2 (6 bases each). TRBJ2-5 matches the DNA end more closely, so the J call is doubtful. The CDR3 runs to 12 residues. Germline CDR1 reads DFQATT; CDR2 reads SNEGSKA (reference sequence). The CDR3 region is CSAGEGGGTQYF. CDR3 bases: TGCAGTGCTGGCGAGGGGGGAGGGACCCAGTACTTC.

CDR3 residues: CASSPWVQETQYF. CDR3 in DNA: TGTGCCAGCAGCCCATGGGTGCAAGAGACCCAGTACTTC. The chain recombines TRBV5-6 with TRBJ2-5; D uncertain. Germline V gives CDR1 SGHDT, CDR2 YYEEEE. This CDR3 has 13 amino acids. The V end lost 4 bases, the J end lost 2 bases, and 9 bases lay between the germline ends.

There are many counts of this clonotype. V gene TRBV20-1 combines with J gene TRBJ1-2; no clear D. V was shortened by 5 bases and J by 4 bases, with 11 bases between the two germline ends. Germline V gene data show CDR1 as DFQATT and CDR2 as SNEGSKA (reference sequence). This CDR3 has 12 amino acids. CDR3 nucleotide sequence: TGCAGTGCTTCAGTGGGAAGCTATGGCTACACCTTC. Its translation: CSASVGSYGYTF.

This clonotype appeared a few times. This rearrangement joins TRBV7-9 to TRBJ2-7; 9 bases are shared with TRBD2. Unmatched junction bases numbered 10, after V lost 5 bases and J lost 2 bases. The CDR3 spans 16 residues. Germline CDR1 reads SEHNR; CDR2 reads FQNEAQ (reference sequence). This chain's CDR3 is CASSPKLAGVAYEQYF. For the CDR3, the DNA is TGTGCCAGCAGCCCCAAACTAGCGGGTGTCGCCTACGAGCAGTACTTC.

This clonotype was counted many times. The chain uses TRBV9 and TRBJ1-1; D might be TRBD1 (6 bases). The CDR3 sequence is 13 residues long. In germline, CDR1 is SGDLS, CDR2 YYNGEE. The V gene lost 7 bases and the J gene lost 5 bases, with 15 bases spanning the gap. The CDR3, as DNA: TGTGCCAGCCGAGGGGGAGTCGGAACTGAAGCTTTCTTT. Its translation is CASRGGVGTEAFF.

This clonotype came up a few times. The rearrangement uses TRBV12-3 or TRBV12-4 and TRBJ1-2; D uncertain. The CDR3 contains 14 residues. Trimming stripped 4 bases from V and 5 bases from J, with 14 bases between. CDR3 amino acids: CASSSPGWVYGYTF. The CDR3 DNA reads as TGTGCCAGCAGTTCCCCCGGGTGGGTATATGGCTACACCTTC.

This clonotype was recorded at least ten times. The V call is TRBV7-8, the J call TRBJ1-1; D is perhaps TRBD1 (5 bases). V was trimmed by 0 bases and J by 12 bases, leaving 17 bases between them. CDR3 length equals 14 residues. CDR1 is SGHVS, CDR2 FQNEAQ, per germline. The CDR3 here is CASSLASREKWTFF. CDR3 sequence (DNA): TGTGCCAGCAGCTTAGCTAGCAGGGAGAAATGGACTTTCTTT. The variable domain in full, completed from reference TRBV7-8 and TRBJ1-1, reads GAGVSQSPRYKVAKRGQDVALRCDPISGHVSLFWYQQALGQGPEFLTYFQNEAQLDKSGLPSDRFFAERPEGSVSTLKIQRTQQEDSAVYLCASSLASREKWTFFGQGTRLTVV.

This clonotype was counted ten times or more. The chain carries TRBV24-1 and TRBJ2-1; TRBD1 agrees at 7 bases. Germline lookup yields CDR1 KGHDR and CDR2 SFDVKD. With V trimmed by 4 bases and J by 4 bases, 3 bases remained unmatched. The CDR3 has 14 residues. This chain's CDR3 is CATSERGQYNEQFF. As DNA, the CDR3 is TGTGCCACCAGTGAAAGGGGACAGTACAATGAGCAGTTCTTC.

V is TRBV10-3 and J is TRBJ2-3; a possible D gene is TRBD2 (5 bases). The CDR3 is 17 residues long. Trimming left V 0 bases short and J 0 bases short, with 13 bases between. CDR1 is ENHRY and CDR2 is SYGVKD in the germline V gene. The DNA of the CDR3 is TGTGCCATCAGTGAGTCGCCCAGCGGATCTAGCACAGATACGCAGTATTTT. This codes for CAISESPSGSSTDTQYF.

This rearrangement joins TRBV11-2 to TRBJ2-3; possible D gene TRBD2, 6 bases. Trimming shortened V by 1 base and J by 2 bases, and 16 bases separated the two germline ends. Germline V gives CDR1 SGHAT, CDR2 FQNNGV. The CDR3 has 17 residues. CDR3 sequence (DNA): TGTGCCAGCAGCTTAGGACGATGGAGGGAAAACACAGATACGCAGTATTTT. The encoded protein is CASSLGRWRENTDTQYF.

This clonotype showed up just a few times. The rearrangement uses TRBV27 and TRBJ1-6, with a possible D match to TRBD1 (6 bases). Germline V CDR1 and CDR2: MNHEY, SMNVEV (reference sequence). The CDR3 has 15 amino acids. With 3 bases removed from V and 2 bases from J, the gap between germline ends came to 8 bases. CDR3 region: CASSLGTTYNSPLHF. The CDR3 DNA is TGTGCCAGCAGTTTGGGGACAACCTATAATTCACCCCTCCACTTT.

This clonotype was counted between two and nine times. The chain recombines TRBV5-4 with TRBJ1-2, with D hard to call. CDR3 length equals 14 residues. Germline CDR1 SGHNT, CDR2 YYREEE (reference sequence). The V end was cut by 0 bases, the J end by 6 bases, with 12 bases between. The CDR3 DNA follows: TGTGCCAGCAGCTTGGAGGGAGCGACCCATGGCTACACCTTC. It is translated as CASSLEGATHGYTF.

This clonotype was seen a few times. V and J are TRBV2 and TRBJ2-3, with TRBD2 as a possible D gene (5 bases). Germline V gene sequence: CDR1 SNHLY, CDR2 FYNNEI. The germline V and J ends were trimmed by 8 bases and 2 bases, with 14 bases remaining between them. This CDR3 comprises 14 residues. CDR3 nucleotides: TGTGCCAGCGTCTGGAGCGGAGCCACAGATACGCAGTATTTT. Amino acids: CASVWSGATDTQYF.